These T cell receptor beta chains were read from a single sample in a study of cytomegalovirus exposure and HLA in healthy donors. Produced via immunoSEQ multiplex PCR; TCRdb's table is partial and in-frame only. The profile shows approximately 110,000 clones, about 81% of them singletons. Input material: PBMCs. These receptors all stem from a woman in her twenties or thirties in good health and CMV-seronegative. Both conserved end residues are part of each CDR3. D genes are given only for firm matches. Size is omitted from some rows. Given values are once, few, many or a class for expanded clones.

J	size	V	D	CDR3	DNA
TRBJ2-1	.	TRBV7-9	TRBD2	CASSGGESYNEQFF	TGTGCCAGCAGCGGGGGGGAAAGCTACAATGAGCAGTTCTTC
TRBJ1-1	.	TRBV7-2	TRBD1	CASSWLTGPNTEAFF	TGTGCCAGCAGCTGGCTGACAGGGCCGAACACTGAAGCTTTCTTT
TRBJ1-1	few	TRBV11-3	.	CASSLGLTGTEAFF	TGTGCCAGCAGCTTAGGGCTAACGGGCACTGAAGCTTTCTTT
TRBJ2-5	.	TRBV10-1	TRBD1	CASSEATGAETQYF	TGCGCCAGCAGTGAAGCGACAGGGGCTGAGACCCAGTACTTC
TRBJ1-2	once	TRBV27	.	CASSLSNGVEGYTF	TGTGCCAGCAGTTTATCGAACGGGGTTGAGGGCTACACCTTC
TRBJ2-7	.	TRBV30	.	CAWRPGLEQYF	TGTGCCTGGAGGCCCGGTCTCGAGCAGTACTTC
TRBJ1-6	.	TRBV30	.	CAWSAQVYNSPLHF	TGTGCCTGGAGTGCACAAGTATATAATTCACCCCTCCACTTT
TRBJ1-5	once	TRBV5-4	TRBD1	CASSYDRGQPQHF	TGTGCCAGCAGCTATGACAGGGGACAGCCCCAGCATTTT
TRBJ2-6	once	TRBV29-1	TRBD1	CSVGTGKISGANVLTF	TGCAGCGTGGGGACAGGGAAAATCTCTGGGGCCAACGTCCTGACTTTC
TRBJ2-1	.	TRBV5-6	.	CASSLQGASSYNEQFF	TGTGCCAGCAGCCTCCAGGGTGCGAGCTCCTACAATGAGCAGTTCTTC
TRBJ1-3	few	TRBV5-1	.	CASSLTRDPGNTIYF	TGCGCCAGCAGCCTGACACGAGATCCTGGAAACACCATATATTTT
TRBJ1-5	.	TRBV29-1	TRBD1	CSARTGGRNQPQHF	TGCAGCGCCCGGACAGGGGGCAGAAATCAGCCCCAGCATTTT
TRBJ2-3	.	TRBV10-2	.	CASRKREDAGTDTQYF	TGCGCCAGCAGGAAGAGGGAGGACGCTGGCACAGATACGCAGTATTTT
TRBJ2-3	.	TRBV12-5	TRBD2	CASGVTGAGGTNTQYF	TGTGCTAGTGGCGTTACTGGGGCGGGGGGAACTAATACGCAGTATTTT
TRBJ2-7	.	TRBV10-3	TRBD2	CAISPGGGYEQYF	TGTGCCATCAGTCCTGGGGGGGGGTATGAGCAGTACTTC
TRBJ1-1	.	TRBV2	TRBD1	CASKRQGPSEAFF	TGTGCCAGCAAACGACAGGGACCCTCTGAAGCTTTCTTT
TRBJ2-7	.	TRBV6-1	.	CASSEARGADGEQYF	TGTGCCAGCAGTGAGGCCCGCGGGGCAGACGGCGAGCAGTACTTC
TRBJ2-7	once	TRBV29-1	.	CSVVGGYEQYF	TGCAGCGTTGTGGGGGGATACGAGCAGTACTTC
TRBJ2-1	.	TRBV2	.	CASSEQGYNEQFF	TGTGCCAGCAGTGAACAGGGGTACAATGAGCAGTTCTTC
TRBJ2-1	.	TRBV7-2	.	CASSLTGPNEQFF	TGTGCCAGCAGCTTAACGGGTCCCAACGAGCAGTTCTTC
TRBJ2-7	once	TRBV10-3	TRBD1	CAISEDGTGVYEQYF	TGTGCCATCAGTGAGGATGGGACAGGGGTCTACGAGCAGTACTTC
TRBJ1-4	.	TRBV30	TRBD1	CAWRGEGQAGGWSEKLFF	TGTGCCTGGAGGGGAGAGGGACAGGCAGGGGGGTGGAGTGAAAAACTGTTTTTT
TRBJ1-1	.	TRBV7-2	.	CASSSQGNTEAFF	TGTGCCAGCAGCTCCCAGGGGAACACTGAAGCTTTCTTT
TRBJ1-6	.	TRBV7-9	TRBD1	CASSSGQDSSPLHF	TGTGCCAGCAGCTCTGGACAGGATAGTTCACCCCTCCACTTT
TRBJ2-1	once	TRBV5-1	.	CASSLRRAPGDNEQFF	TGCGCCAGCAGCCTGCGGCGGGCTCCCGGAGACAATGAGCAGTTCTTC
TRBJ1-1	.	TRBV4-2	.	CASSQEGREGFEAFF	TGTGCCAGCAGCCAGGAGGGTAGGGAGGGGTTTGAAGCTTTCTTT
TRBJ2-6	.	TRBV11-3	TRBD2	CASSPGGSGANVLTF	TGTGCCAGCAGCCCGGGGGGGTCTGGGGCCAACGTCCTGACTTTC
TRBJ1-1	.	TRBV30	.	CAWMRVAGNTEAFF	TGTGCCTGGATGCGGGTGGCGGGTAACACTGAAGCTTTCTTT
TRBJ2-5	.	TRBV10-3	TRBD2	CAHSPGGGETQYF	TGTGCCCACTCCCCGGGAGGGGGAGAGACCCAGTACTTC
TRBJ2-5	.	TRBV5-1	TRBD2	CASSLGAGVGETQYF	TGCGCCAGCAGCTTGGGAGCGGGAGTAGGGGAGACCCAGTACTTC
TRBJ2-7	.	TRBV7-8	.	CASSSRFGGSYEQYF	TGTGCCAGCAGCTCCAGATTCGGGGGTTCCTACGAGCAGTACTTC
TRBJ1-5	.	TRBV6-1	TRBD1	CASMPGQGMTQPQHF	TGTGCCAGCATGCCGGGACAGGGAATGACTCAGCCCCAGCATTTT
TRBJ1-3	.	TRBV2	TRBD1	CASSTGGGNTIYF	TGTGCCAGCAGTACAGGGGGAGGAAACACCATATATTTT
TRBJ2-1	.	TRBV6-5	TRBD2	CASSRSLAGVYEQFF	TGTGCCAGCAGCCGATCACTAGCGGGAGTATACGAGCAGTTCTTC
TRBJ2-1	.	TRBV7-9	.	CASSLVLVGTQLFF	TGTGCCAGCAGCTTAGTCCTGGTCGGGACACAACTGTTCTTC
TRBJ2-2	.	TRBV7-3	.	CASSAVSSGELFF	TGTGCCAGCAGCGCGGTCTCCTCCGGGGAGCTGTTTTTT
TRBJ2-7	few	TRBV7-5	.	CARIGEDRGYEQYF	TGTGCCAGAATAGGAGAGGACAGGGGGTACGAGCAGTACTTC
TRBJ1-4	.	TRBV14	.	CASSPARGSTTNEKLFF	TGTGCCAGCAGCCCGGCAAGAGGAAGCACAACTAATGAAAAACTGTTTTTT
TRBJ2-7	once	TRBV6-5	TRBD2	CASRLGTSGGPEQYF	TGTGCCAGCAGACTCGGGACTAGCGGGGGACCCGAGCAGTACTTC
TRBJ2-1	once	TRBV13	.	CASSAPGRGYNEQFF	TGTGCCAGCAGCGCCCCGGGGAGAGGTTACAATGAGCAGTTCTTC
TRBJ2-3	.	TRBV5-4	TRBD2	CASSLASRGGGTDTQYF	TGTGCCAGCAGCTTGGCCAGTCGCGGGGGGGGCACAGATACGCAGTATTTT
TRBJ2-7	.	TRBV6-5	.	CASTSTVPYEQYF	TGTGCCAGCACCTCGACTGTCCCCTACGAGCAGTACTTC
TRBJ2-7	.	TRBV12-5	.	CASGKGDWSYEQYF	TGTGCTAGTGGAAAGGGGGATTGGTCCTACGAGCAGTACTTC
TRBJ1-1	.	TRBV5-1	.	CASSFVEGLVEAFF	TGCGCCAGCAGCTTCGTAGAGGGACTGGTTGAAGCTTTCTTT
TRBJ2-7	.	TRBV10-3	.	CAISDAGSEQYF	TGTGCCATCAGTGACGCGGGATCCGAGCAGTACTTC
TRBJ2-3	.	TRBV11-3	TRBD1	CASRTGGFSDTQYF	TGTGCCAGCAGGACAGGGGGCTTTTCAGATACGCAGTATTTT
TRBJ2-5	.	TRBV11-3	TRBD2	CASSPRSSRTSGGETQYF	TGTGCCAGCAGCCCCCGGTCCAGCAGGACTAGCGGGGGTGAGACCCAGTACTTC
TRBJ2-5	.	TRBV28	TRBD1	CASSYGGTGTLEQYF	TGTGCCAGCAGTTATGGGGGGACAGGTACTTTGGAGCAGTACTTC
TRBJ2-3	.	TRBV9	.	CASSVYQQNTDTQYF	TGTGCCAGCAGCGTATATCAACAGAACACAGATACGCAGTATTTT
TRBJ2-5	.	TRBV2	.	CASSRDTQETQYF	TGTGCCAGCAGTCGGGACACTCAAGAGACCCAGTACTTC
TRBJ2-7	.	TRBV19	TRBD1	CASSKRSGTASYEQYF	TGTGCCAGTAGTAAGCGGTCCGGGACAGCATCCTACGAGCAGTACTTC
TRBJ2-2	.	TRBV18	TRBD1	CASSPRGQANTGELFF	TGTGCCAGCTCACCAAGGGGACAGGCGAACACCGGGGAGCTGTTTTTT
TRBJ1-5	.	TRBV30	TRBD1	CAWSIVQGDQPQHF	TGTGCCTGGAGTATCGTACAGGGGGATCAGCCCCAGCATTTT
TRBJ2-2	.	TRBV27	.	CASSLLSLNTGELFF	TGTGCCAGCAGTTTATTATCTCTGAACACCGGGGAGCTGTTTTTT
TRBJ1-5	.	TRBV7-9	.	CSSSHDTQPQHF	TGTTCCAGCAGCCATGACACACAGCCCCAGCATTTT
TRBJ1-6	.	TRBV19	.	CASKSGTFINSPLHF	TGTGCCAGTAAAAGTGGCACCTTTATCAATTCACCCCTCCACTTT
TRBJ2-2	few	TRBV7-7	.	CASSFGQNTGELFF	TGTGCTAGCAGCTTTGGGCAGAACACCGGGGAGCTGTTTTTT